Each of the 2 T cell receptor beta chains below was sequenced from the same sample in a study of beta chain features in type 1 diabetes. Findings of the study overall: For Type 1 diabetes patients, all four CD4+ subsets carried TCRB CDR3s that were moderately but significantly shorter.

These receptors lack a known antigen. Reverse transcribing all isolated RNA meant expressed TCRB transcripts were sequenced. Some clones are missing from TCRdb's copy, which holds only in-frame ones; the method was immunoSEQ multiplex PCR. The table has some 370,000 clones, roughly 9.8% seen once. The sequenced sample consisted of central memory CD4+ T cells from blood. These receptors were obtained from a young man with type 1 diabetes.

This clone came up many times. V is TRBV23-1 and J is TRBJ1-1; 10 bases are a match to TRBD1. TRBV23-1 is noted as an ORF with a role that remains uncertain. The CDR3 length is 15 residues. The trim removed 2 bases at V and 9 bases at J, leaving 9 bases unmatched. The CDR3 sequence: CASSQALTGGIKAFF. DNA for the CDR3: TGCGCCAGCAGTCAAGCCCTGACAGGGGGCATTAAAGCTTTCTTT.

The table lists this clone with a few counts. V usage is TRBV6-1 and J usage is TRBJ2-1; 7 bases align to TRBD2. The trim removed 7 bases at V and 9 bases at J, leaving 12 bases unmatched. Germline V gives CDR1 MNHNS, CDR2 SASEGT. The CDR3 length is 14 residues. The CDR3 DNA reads as TGTGCCAGCACATGGACTAGTGATCCCGTTGAGCAGTTCTTC. Protein: CASTWTSDPVEQFF.